This T cell receptor beta chain was recovered during a study of CD8+CD57+ T cells in acquired aplastic anemia. About the research overall: Mean DNA quantity obtained from sorted CD4+ and CD8+ cells was 3 to 4 ug. As sequenced from healthy donors, CD4+ cells averaged about 10.8 million reads. General study points: In CD8+ cells, Simpson's diversity showed no significant difference between patients and controls. Researchers report that fewer than 35 CD8+ CDR3 sequences appeared in both patients and controls.

The CDR3 is 14 amino acids. In germline, CDR1 is ENHRY, CDR2 SYGVKD. Genomic DNA was employed as the template in profiling TCR beta VDJ and CDR3. TCRdb reanalysed the reads using MiXCR and keeps one entry per CDR3 protein. The table records 100,000 to 150,000 distinct CDR3 sequences, around 48% of them present only once. This clonotype was observed at least ten times. Its specificity is unknown. The sequencing sample was made of sorted CD4+, CD8+, or CD8+CD57+ T cells (not recorded which) from PBMCs. V and J are TRBV10-3 and TRBJ2-1; TRBD1 agrees at 10 bases. The TCR comes from a human donor in good health, serving as a control. The CDR3 spells CAHRGGQGFNEQFF. The CDR3 region has the DNA TGTGCGCACCGGGGGGGACAGGGGTTTAATGAGCAGTTCTTC.